Listed below are T cell receptor beta chains from one sample, sequenced in a study of blood T cell repertoires in COVID-19. Clones were sequenced by immunoSEQ multiplex PCR, and TCRdb holds only the in-frame ones, with some missing. The sample consists of over 60,000 clones, roughly nine tenths of them appearing once. The specimen was peripheral blood. These TCRs come from a woman in her 50s with active COVID-19. Each CDR3 is given with its conserved first and last residue. Each record gives: CDR3 length, J gene, V gene, D gene, clone size, CDR3 protein, CDR3 DNA. The D gene is left open where the match is weak. Some rows have no size entry. The others give once, few or many, or a class for an expanded clone.

>17|TRBJ2-1|TRBV19|TRBD2|NA
CASSIRLAGSLNNEQFF
TGTGCCAGTAGTATAAGGCTAGCGGGAAGCTTAAACAATGAGCAGTTCTTC
>12|TRBJ2-7|TRBV21-1|NA|once
CASRRMTYEQYF
TGTGCCAGCAGGCGGATGACCTACGAGCAGTACTTC
>13|TRBJ2-7|TRBV19|NA|few
CASSAGATYEQYF
TGTGCCAGTAGTGCAGGGGCCACCTACGAGCAGTACTTC
>14|TRBJ1-1|TRBV6-6|TRBD1|few
CASSYGTGTGAAFF
TGTGCCAGCAGTTACGGCACCGGGACAGGGGCCGCTTTCTTT
>14|TRBJ2-1|TRBV9|TRBD2|NA
CASSPGGEYNEQFF
TGTGCCAGCAGCCCCGGGGGGGAGTACAATGAGCAGTTCTTC
>16|TRBJ2-7|TRBV28|TRBD2|NA
CASSLTSGSIKYEQYF
TGTGCCAGCAGTTTAACTAGCGGGAGTATAAAATACGAGCAGTACTTC
>13|TRBJ2-7|TRBV18|NA|NA
CASSLGGTYEQYF
TGTGCCAGCTCACTAGGAGGAACTTACGAGCAGTACTTC
>13|TRBJ1-1|TRBV19|NA|NA
CASSASRGTEAFF
TGTGCCAGTAGCGCGAGCAGAGGGACTGAAGCTTTCTTT
>15|TRBJ2-1|TRBV11-1|TRBD2|NA
CASTQRLAGNNEQFF
TGTGCCAGCACCCAAAGACTAGCGGGAAACAATGAGCAGTTCTTC
>15|TRBJ1-1|TRBV29-1|TRBD1|NA
CSAFDRGHMNTEAFF
TGCAGCGCCTTTGACAGGGGGCACATGAACACTGAAGCTTTCTTT
>14|TRBJ1-2|TRBV4-1|NA|NA
CASSLTGSQAGYTF
TGCGCCAGCAGCCTCACAGGGTCCCAGGCCGGCTACACCTTC
>14|TRBJ2-5|TRBV6-5|TRBD2|NA
CASTTSGGKETQYF
TGTGCCAGCACCACTAGCGGAGGGAAAGAGACCCAGTACTTC
>13|TRBJ2-5|TRBV12-3/TRBV12-4|NA|NA
CASSFLSGETQYF
TGCGCCAGCAGTTTTCTATCGGGGGAGACCCAGTACTTC
>16|TRBJ2-7|TRBV28|TRBD2|NA
CASSPGLAGGSYEQYF
TGTGCCAGCAGTCCGGGACTAGCGGGAGGATCCTACGAGCAGTACTTC
>16|TRBJ2-1|TRBV6-1|TRBD1|NA
CASSGPGQGLYNEQFF
TGTGCCAGCAGTGGGCCAGGACAGGGGCTGTACAATGAGCAGTTCTTC
>15|TRBJ1-2|TRBV4-1|TRBD1|NA
CASSTGDSPIYGYTF
TGCGCCAGCAGCACAGGGGACTCCCCGATCTATGGCTACACCTTC
>13|TRBJ1-1|TRBV12-3/TRBV12-4|TRBD1|NA
CASSLTGVTEAFF
TGTGCCAGCAGCCTGACAGGGGTCACTGAAGCTTTCTTT
>16|TRBJ2-5|TRBV7-8|TRBD2|NA
CASSQSGTGGPSTQYF
TGTGCCAGCAGTCAGAGTGGGACGGGGGGACCGAGTACCCAGTACTTC
>16|TRBJ2-2|TRBV3-1/TRBV3-2|TRBD2|NA
CASSQLAGDYTGELFF
TGTGCCAGCAGCCAACTAGCGGGAGATTACACCGGGGAGCTGTTTTTT
>16|TRBJ2-4|TRBV27|NA|NA
CASSLSSQTRGIIQYF
TGTGCCAGCAGTTTATCTAGCCAGACACGGGGGATCATTCAGTACTTC
>16|TRBJ2-3|TRBV21-1|NA|NA
CASSKGSETFTDTQYF
TGTGCCAGCAGCAAAGGGTCGGAGACCTTCACAGATACGCAGTATTTT
>17|TRBJ2-1|TRBV19|TRBD2|NA
CASSDPSGRSSYNEQFF
TGTGCCAGTAGTGACCCTAGCGGGCGAAGCTCCTACAATGAGCAGTTCTTC
>14|TRBJ2-7|TRBV13|TRBD2|NA
CASSTSGRAYEQYF
TGTGCCAGCAGCACAAGCGGGAGAGCCTACGAGCAGTACTTC
>14|TRBJ1-2|TRBV28|NA|NA
CASSSSWGLNGYTF
TGTGCCAGCAGTTCCAGTTGGGGGCTGAATGGCTACACCTTC
>16|TRBJ1-3|TRBV7-9|NA|NA
CASSSVRGGAGNTIYF
TGTGCCAGCAGCTCCGTACGCGGGGGAGCAGGAAACACCATATATTTT
>13|TRBJ1-6|TRBV30|NA|NA
CAWSVQPGSPLHF
TGTGCCTGGAGTGTACAACCAGGGTCACCCCTCCACTTT
>18|TRBJ2-7|TRBV19|TRBD2|NA
CASSIETSGSTHTYEQYF
TGTGCCAGTAGTATAGAAACTAGCGGGTCCACCCATACCTACGAGCAGTACTTC
>14|TRBJ1-2|TRBV5-6|TRBD1|few
CASSALTGAWGYTF
TGTGCCAGCAGCGCCCTGACAGGGGCGTGGGGCTACACCTTC
>15|TRBJ2-5|TRBV6-1|NA|NA
CASSEWAQNQETQYF
TGTGCCAGCAGTGAATGGGCCCAGAATCAAGAGACCCAGTACTTC
>16|TRBJ2-3|TRBV5-1|TRBD1|NA
CASSGTGSWGTDTQYF
TGCGCCAGCAGCGGGACAGGGTCCTGGGGCACAGATACGCAGTATTTT
>14|TRBJ2-1|TRBV7-9|TRBD2|NA
CASSPGTSLNEQFF
TGTGCCAGCAGCCCGGGGACTAGCCTCAATGAGCAGTTCTTC